One and the same sample provided the 28 T cell receptor beta chains below, sequenced in a study of response to subunit inactivated influenza vaccine. TCRdb redid the calling of the RT-PCR reads with MiXCR, one entry per CDR3 protein. The sample carries hundreds of thousands of distinct CDR3 sequences, less than 20% recorded once. Here the sequenced sample was PBMCs from blood, taken more than 4 days after vaccination. Every receptor here comes from a man between 45 and 60 years old who received an inactivated influenza vaccine.

The J gene is TRBJ2-1, the V gene TRBV6-2 or TRBV6-3, with 11 nucleotides matching TRBD2. Trimming at V came to 6 bases and at J to 7 bases, leaving 8 bases not matched to a gene. This CDR3 comprises 15 residues. Germline-derived CDR1 and CDR2 are MNHEY and SVGEGT. In DNA, the CDR3 is TGTGCCAGCAGACTAACGACTAGCGGGGCGAATGAGCAGTTCTTC. Its protein is CASRLTTSGANEQFF.

The rearrangement links TRBV5-1 to TRBJ2-7; 8 bases fit TRBD1. The CDR3 has 16 amino acids. Germline lookup yields CDR1 SGHRS and CDR2 YFSETQ. V gave up 0 bases and J gave up 2 bases; unmatched junction bases: 7. The CDR3 bases are TGCGCCAGCAGCTTGGTAGTAGGGACAGGAGCCTACGAGCAGTACTTC. This codes for CASSLVVGTGAYEQYF.

This rearrangement joins TRBV5-1 to TRBJ2-7; D gene unclear. V was pared by 2 bases and J by 5 bases, with 17 bases between. Germline CDR1 and CDR2: SGHRS and YFSETQ. The CDR3 has 15 residues. CDR3 coding DNA: TGCGCCAGCAGCTTAACCTCGCTGTACCATAACGAGCAGTACTTC. Protein product: CASSLTSLYHNEQYF. The complete variable domain, with remaining parts taken from reference TRBV5-1 and TRBJ2-7, reads KAGVTQTPRYLIKTRGQQVTLSCSPISGHRSVSWYQQTPGQGLQFLFEYFSETQRNKGNFPGRFSGRQFSNSRSEMNVSTLELGDSALYLCASSLTSLYHNEQYFGPGTRLTVT.

This clonotype appeared once. In DNA, the CDR3 is TGTGCCAGCAGCGTGACTAGCGGCCCCTACGAGCAGTACTTC. Translation gives CASSVTSGPYEQYF. This chain joins TRBV11-2 and TRBJ2-7; the match to TRBD2 covers 9 bases. With V trimmed by 5 bases and J by 2 bases, 4 bases remained unmatched. CDR3 length equals 14 residues. In germline, CDR1 is SGHAT, CDR2 FQNNGV.

In this sample, this clonotype turned up a few times. This chain connects TRBV20-1 to TRBJ1-2, with TRBD1 identical over 8 bases. Looked up from germline, CDR1 is DFQATT and CDR2 is SNEGSKA (reference sequence). This CDR3 region has 17 residues. The J segment lost 3 bases and the V segment lost 0 bases, leaving 12 bases of the junction unmatched. CDR3: CSARDAGGGLLYYGYTF. CDR3 nucleotides: TGCAGTGCTAGAGATGCAGGGGGCGGTTTACTTTACTATGGCTACACCTTC.

V is TRBV5-1 and J is TRBJ1-5; the D gene is possibly TRBD1 (5 bases). V was trimmed by 1 base and J by 7 bases, leaving 12 bases between them. CDR3 length: 14 amino acids. CDR1 and CDR2 from the germline V gene are SGHRS and YFSETQ. The CDR3 nucleotides are TGCGCCAGCAGCTTGATGGGGCCAGGACAGCCCCAGCATTTT. Translating gives CASSLMGPGQPQHF. Filled out from reference TRBV5-1 and TRBJ1-5, the complete variable domain reads KAGVTQTPRYLIKTRGQQVTLSCSPISGHRSVSWYQQTPGQGLQFLFEYFSETQRNKGNFPGRFSGRQFSNSRSEMNVSTLELGDSALYLCASSLMGPGQPQHFGDGTRLSIL.

This chain links TRBV7-2 with TRBJ2-5, with unresolved D. CDR1 is SGHTA and CDR2 is FQGNSA in the germline V gene. The CDR3 loop spans 15 amino acids. V lost 0 bases and J lost 4, with 12 bases in between. The CDR3 reads CASSLAFARTETQYF. The CDR3 DNA reads as TGTGCCAGCAGCTTAGCATTTGCCAGAACAGAGACCCAGTACTTC.

The V gene is TRBV3-1, the J gene TRBJ2-7, with 9 bases matching TRBD2. The junction had 11 bases not matched to a gene; V was cut back by 4 bases and J by 7 bases. Germline values: CDR1 LGHDT, CDR2 YNNKEL (reference sequence). The CDR3 is 15 residues long. The CDR3 nucleotides read TGTGCCAGCAGCCCATACAGCGGGGGGTTCGAGGAGCAGTACTTC. Translated, it gives CASSPYSGGFEEQYF.

The genes are TRBV6-2 or TRBV6-3 and TRBJ2-7; D gene unclear. This CDR3 contains 13 residues. Trimming took 5 bases from V and 5 from J, leaving 13 bases between them. The germline gives CDR1 MNHEY, CDR2 SVGEGT. This chain's CDR3 is CASSNDNGHEQYF. Written as DNA, the CDR3 is TGTGCCAGCAGTAACGACAATGGCCACGAGCAGTACTTC.

V gene TRBV4-2 combines with J gene TRBJ2-3; the D call may be TRBD1 or TRBD2 (5 bases each). Trimming removed 4 bases from V and 9 bases from J, with 17 bases in between. Germline-derived CDR1 and CDR2 are LGHNA and YNFKEQ. This CDR3 is built from 14 residues. Here the CDR3 DNA reads TGTGCCAGCAGCCCGGGGACCTACGAGGGGACGCAGTATTTT. Protein sequence: CASSPGTYEGTQYF.

This clonotype was seen a handful of times. CDR3 DNA: TGTGCCAGCAGTTTATCACCGACAGGGAACGAGCAGTACTTC. It is translated as CASSLSPTGNEQYF. The chain couples TRBV28 to TRBJ2-7; 7 nucleotides line up with TRBD1. V lost 1 base to trimming and J lost 5 bases; unmatched junction nucleotides: 5. Germline V lookup: CDR1 MDHEN, CDR2 SYDVKM. The length of the CDR3 is 14 residues. Supplemented by reference TRBV28 and TRBJ2-7, the full variable domain reads DVKVTQSSRYLVKRTGEKVFLECVQDMDHENMFWYRQDPGLGLRLIYFSYDVKMKEKGDIPEGYSVSREKKERFSLILESASTNQTSMYLCASSLSPTGNEQYFGPGTRLTVT.

The chain combines TRBV20-1 with TRBJ1-6; a weak D match, TRBD1 (6 bases). The CDR3 is made up of 17 amino acids. Germline V gene lookup returns CDR1 DFQATT and CDR2 SNEGSKA (reference sequence). V was trimmed by 0 bases and J by 0 bases, leaving 12 bases between them. The DNA of the CDR3 is TGCAGTGCTAGAGATGCAACAGGGAGCTCCTATAATTCACCCCTCCACTTT. Its protein product is CSARDATGSSYNSPLHF.

The chain joins TRBV7-2 to TRBJ1-2, with D tentatively TRBD1 (5 bases). CDR3 size: 14 residues. Trimming took 1 base from V and 7 from J, leaving 13 bases between them. Germline values: CDR1 SGHTA, CDR2 FQGNSA. The CDR3 sequence is CASSLGVRGGGYTF. The CDR3 nucleotides are TGTGCCAGCAGCTTAGGCGTCCGGGGGGGTGGCTACACCTTC.

This sequence joins TRBV20-1 and TRBJ1-2, with unresolved D. The germline gives CDR1 DFQATT, CDR2 SNEGSKA (reference sequence). The CDR3 is 13 residues long. V gave up 1 base and J gave up 3 bases, with 9 bases separating them. The CDR3 bases are TGCAGTGCTAGAGTGGGTGGCTACTATGGCTACACCTTC. This translates into CSARVGGYYGYTF.

There are a few counts of this clonotype. The genes are TRBV7-2 and TRBJ1-1; TRBD1 is a possible D gene (5 bases). Trimming stripped 5 bases from V and 9 bases from J, with 13 bases between. Looked up from germline, CDR1 is SGHTA and CDR2 is FQGNSA. The length of the CDR3 is 12 residues. The chain's CDR3 is CASSPGIIQAFF. CDR3 coding DNA: TGTGCCAGCAGCCCAGGGATCATCCAAGCTTTCTTT.

This clonotype appeared a few times. This chain connects TRBV20-1 to TRBJ1-5; TRBD1 aligns across 10 bases. V shed 3 bases and J 12 bases; nucleotides not matched to a gene: 11. The V gene's germline CDR1 is DFQATT and CDR2 SNEGSKA (reference sequence). This CDR3 region has 14 residues. The CDR3, as DNA: TGCAGTGCTAGTGCCGGGACAGGGGACCCCAACCAGCATTTT. Encoded protein: CSASAGTGDPNQHF.

This clonotype was counted a few times. V and J are TRBV10-3 and TRBJ2-2, with D unresolved. The CDR3 is 14 residues long. CDR1 is ENHRY, CDR2 SYGVKD, per germline. Trimming removed 7 bases at V and 0 bases at J, with 9 bases between. CDR3 coding DNA: TGTGCCATCACAAAACAATCGAACACCGGGGAGCTGTTTTTT. Protein product: CAITKQSNTGELFF.

This clonotype was counted between two and nine times. The CDR3 nucleotides are TGTGCCAGCCAGACAGGGACCACCGGGGAGCTGTTTTTT. As protein: CASQTGTTGELFF. This chain uses TRBV2 with TRBJ2-2; TRBD1 agrees at 7 bases. The ends lost 8 bases at V and 4 bases at J; junction bases unmatched: 4. This CDR3 is 13 amino acids long. Germline CDR1 is SNHLY and CDR2 is FYNNEI.

The chain employs TRBV19 and TRBJ2-7, with TRBD1 matching over 8 bases. Looked up from germline, CDR1 is LNHDA and CDR2 is SQIVND (reference sequence). This CDR3 is built from 14 residues. V gave up 3 bases and J gave up 5 bases; unmatched junction bases: 6. The DNA of the CDR3 is TGTGCCAGTAGTATCCAGGGGGCGCGGAACGAGCAGTACTTC. Translating gives CASSIQGARNEQYF.

This clonotype was counted only a few times. The genes are TRBV7-9 and TRBJ1-6, with 7 bases fitting TRBD1. Germline V CDR1 and CDR2: SEHNR, FQNEAQ (reference sequence). V shed 4 bases and J 1 base; nucleotides not matched to a gene: 7. The length of the CDR3 is 17 residues. The CDR3 loop is CASSWTGAPSYNSPLHF. DNA of the CDR3: TGTGCCAGCAGCTGGACAGGAGCCCCTTCCTATAATTCACCCCTCCACTTT.

This chain uses TRBV5-5 with TRBJ2-2, with 10 positions matching TRBD1. Germline loops: CDR1 SGHKS, CDR2 YYEKEE (reference sequence). The CDR3 is 15 amino acids. V trimming: 4 bases; J trimming: 7 bases; junction bases outside the gene matches: 7. This CDR3 is CASSKGQGLVGELFF. The DNA for the CDR3 is TGTGCCAGCAGCAAGGGACAGGGGTTGGTCGGGGAGCTGTTTTTT.

The V gene is TRBV4-1, the J gene TRBJ2-7; possibly TRBD1 or TRBD2 for D (5 bases each). Germline CDR1 MGHRA, CDR2 YSYEKL. This CDR3 contains 16 residues. Trimming pared 1 base from V and 5 bases from J, leaving 18 bases between. The CDR3 DNA follows: TGCGCCAGCAGCCAAGGATCCCAGGGACCTTGGAACGAGCAGTACTTC. This codes for CASSQGSQGPWNEQYF.

The chain is built from TRBV6-5 and TRBJ2-7; a weak D match, TRBD2 (7 bases). The germline V gene encodes CDR1 MNHEY and CDR2 SVGAGI. Trimming cost V 2 bases and J 3 bases, with 11 bases left between them. This CDR3 has 14 amino acids. The CDR3 reads CASSYQGRGYEQYF. For the CDR3, the DNA is TGTGCCAGCAGTTACCAGGGGAGGGGCTACGAGCAGTACTTC.

The gene calls are TRBV11-2 and TRBJ2-1; tentatively, D is TRBD1 (6 bases). Germline values: CDR1 SGHAT, CDR2 FQNNGV. This CDR3 region has 15 residues. V lost 6 bases and J lost 5, with 17 bases in between. As DNA, the CDR3 is TGTGCCAGCAGAAAGGCCGGGACACTTGACAATGAGCAGTTCTTC. Its translation is CASRKAGTLDNEQFF.

V usage is TRBV9 and J usage is TRBJ2-1; D remains ambiguous. The length of the CDR3 is 13 residues. CDR1 is SGDLS and CDR2 is YYNGEE in the germline V gene. Trimming took off 3 bases at V and 8 bases at J, with 12 bases between the two ends. This chain's CDR3 is CASSAPSGHEQFF. The CDR3 DNA follows: TGTGCCAGCAGCGCCCCTTCGGGCCATGAGCAGTTCTTC.

This clonotype was seen ten or more times. This rearrangement joins TRBV20-1 to TRBJ2-5; D remains unclear. Deletions cut 1 base from V and 4 bases from J, with 4 bases between. The germline V gene encodes CDR1 DFQATT and CDR2 SNEGSKA (reference sequence). This CDR3 has 11 residues. CDR3 region: CSARAGETQYF. In nucleotides, the CDR3 is TGCAGTGCTAGAGCCGGAGAGACCCAGTACTTC.

This chain uses TRBV5-1 with TRBJ1-4; D remains unclear. Germline V gene sequence: CDR1 SGHRS, CDR2 YFSETQ. The CDR3 runs to 15 residues. The germline V and J ends were trimmed by 5 bases and 1 base, with 12 bases remaining between them. DNA of the CDR3: TGCGCCAGCAGTGACCGGATGGGAACTAATGAAAAACTGTTTTTT. Translated, it gives CASSDRMGTNEKLFF.

The J gene is TRBJ2-5, the V gene TRBV3-1; D is perhaps TRBD1 or TRBD2 (5 bases each). The CDR3 has 11 residues. V was shortened by 7 bases and J by 14 bases, with 17 bases between the two germline ends. Germline CDR1 reads LGHDT; CDR2 reads YNNKEL (reference sequence). The CDR3 region is CASNPGQQFYF. CDR3 nucleotide sequence: TGTGCCAGCAACCCGGGGCAACAATTCTACTTC.